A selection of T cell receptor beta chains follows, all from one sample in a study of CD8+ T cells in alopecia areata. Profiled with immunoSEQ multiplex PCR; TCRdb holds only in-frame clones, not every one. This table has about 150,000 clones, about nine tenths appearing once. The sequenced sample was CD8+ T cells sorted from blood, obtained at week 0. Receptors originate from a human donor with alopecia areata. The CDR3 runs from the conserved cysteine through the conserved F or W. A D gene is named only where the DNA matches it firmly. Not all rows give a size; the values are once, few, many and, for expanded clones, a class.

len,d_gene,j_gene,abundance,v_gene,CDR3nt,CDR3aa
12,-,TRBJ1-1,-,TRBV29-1,TGCATCCCTTACAGGGTTAACACTGAAGCTTTCTTT,CIPYRVNTEAFF
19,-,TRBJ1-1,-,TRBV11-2,TGTGCCAGCAGCTTAGATCAACGACCTTACAGGGCCCTGAACACTGAAGCTTTCTTT,CASSLDQRPYRALNTEAFF
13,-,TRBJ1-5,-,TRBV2,TGTGCCAGCAGTGAAGCAGGGTTCCAGCCCCAGCATTTT,CASSEAGFQPQHF
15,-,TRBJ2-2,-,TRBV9,TGTGCCAGCAGCGTAGTGGGGGAGTTATCCGGGGAGCTGTTTTTT,CASSVVGELSGELFF
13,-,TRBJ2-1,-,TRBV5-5,TGTGCCAGCAGCTTGGCAGGCAGTTGGGAGCAGTTCTTC,CASSLAGSWEQFF
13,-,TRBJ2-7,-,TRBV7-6,TGTGCCAGCAGCTCAGCGAGCTCCTACGAGCAGTACTTC,CASSSASSYEQYF
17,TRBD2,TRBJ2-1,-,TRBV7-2,TGTGCCAGCAGCAACCCGTATAGCGGGAGCTCCTACAATGAGCAGTTCTTC,CASSNPYSGSSYNEQFF
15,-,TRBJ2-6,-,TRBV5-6,TGTGCCAGCAGCTTGATGCTAGTTGGGGCCAACGTCCTGACTTTC,CASSLMLVGANVLTF
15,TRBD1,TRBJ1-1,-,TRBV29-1,TGCAGCGTTGAAGATTGGGCCGGGACAGGGGGAGTAGCTTTCTTT,CSVEDWAGTGGVAFF
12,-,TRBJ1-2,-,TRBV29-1,TGCAGCGTTGAGGAGTTTAACTATGGCTACACCTTC,CSVEEFNYGYTF
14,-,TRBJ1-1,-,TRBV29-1,TGCAGCGTTACCCCCACAGGGAGGAACACTGAAGCTTTCTTT,CSVTPTGRNTEAFF
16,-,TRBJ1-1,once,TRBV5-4,TGTGCCAGCAGCTTGGGAAGTCGGGGTCTGGGCACTGAAGCTTTCTTT,CASSLGSRGLGTEAFF
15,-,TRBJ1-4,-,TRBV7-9,TGTGCCAGCAGCTTAAGGCGTAGAGATAATGAAAAACTGTTTTTT,CASSLRRRDNEKLFF
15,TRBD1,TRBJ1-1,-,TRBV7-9,TGTGCCAGCAGCTACGCAGGGGGTACGAACACTGAAGCTTTCTTT,CASSYAGGTNTEAFF
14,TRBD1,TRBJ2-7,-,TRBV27,TGTGCCAGCAGTCCCGGGACAGAGACCTACGAGCAGTACTTC,CASSPGTETYEQYF
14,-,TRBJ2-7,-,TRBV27,TGTGCCAGCAGTTTAGGGCCCCGCTCCTACGAGCAGTACTTC,CASSLGPRSYEQYF
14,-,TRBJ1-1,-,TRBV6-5,TGTGCCAGCAGTTACTCGAGTCTGGCCTCAGGAACTTTCTTT,CASSYSSLASGTFF
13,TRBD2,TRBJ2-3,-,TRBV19,TGTGCCAGTGCTAGCGGGTCCACAGATACGCAGTATTTT,CASASGSTDTQYF
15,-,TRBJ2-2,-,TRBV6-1,TGTGCCAGCAGTGACAGGGCATTGAACACCGGGGAGCTGTTTTTT,CASSDRALNTGELFF
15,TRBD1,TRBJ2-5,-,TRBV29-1,TGCAGCGTTGAAAATCAGGGGGCTTGGGAAGAGACCCAGTACTTC,CSVENQGAWEETQYF
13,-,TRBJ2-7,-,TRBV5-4,TGTGCCAGCAGCCCAGGTGACACCTACGAGCAGTACTTC,CASSPGDTYEQYF
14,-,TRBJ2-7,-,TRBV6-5,TGTGCCAGCAGTTACTCGGTCGGGCAGTACGAGCAGTACTTC,CASSYSVGQYEQYF
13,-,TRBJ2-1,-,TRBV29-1,TGCAGCGTTGAACCCGGGACCTACAATGAGCAGTTCTTC,CSVEPGTYNEQFF
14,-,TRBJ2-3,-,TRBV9,TGTGCCAGCAGCATTTCACAGGAGACAGATACGCAGTATTTT,CASSISQETDTQYF
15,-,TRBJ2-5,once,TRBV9,TGTGCCAGCAGCGTATTCGAAGCGATGGGGGAGACCCAGTACTTC,CASSVFEAMGETQYF
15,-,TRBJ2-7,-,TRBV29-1,TGCAGCGTTGAAACCGTGGGGCGAAGGTCCTACGAGCAGTACTTC,CSVETVGRRSYEQYF
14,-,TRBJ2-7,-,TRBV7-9,TGTGCCAGCAGCTTCGTGCGGGCTCCCTACGAGCAGTACTTC,CASSFVRAPYEQYF
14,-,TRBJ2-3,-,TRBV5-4,TGTGCCAGCAGTTACCTTAGCGGATCAGATACGCAGTATTTT,CASSYLSGSDTQYF
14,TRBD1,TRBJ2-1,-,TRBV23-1,TGCGCCAGCAGTCAACAGACAGGGATTAATGAGCAGTTCTTC,CASSQQTGINEQFF
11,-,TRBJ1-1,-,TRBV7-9,TGTGCCATTACCGAGAGAAATGAAGCTTTCTTT,CAITERNEAFF
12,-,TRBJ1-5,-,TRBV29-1,TGCAGCGTTGAAGGGGATGGTCAGCCCCAGCATTTT,CSVEGDGQPQHF
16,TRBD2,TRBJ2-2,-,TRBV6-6,TGTGCCAGCAGTCAACTAGCGGGAGGTTTCACCGGGGAGCTGTTTTTT,CASSQLAGGFTGELFF
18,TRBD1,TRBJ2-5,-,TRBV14,TGTGCCAGCAGCCAGCCGGGACAGGCTCCATTATACCAAGAGACCCAGTACTTC,CASSQPGQAPLYQETQYF
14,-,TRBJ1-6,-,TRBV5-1,TGCGCCAGCAGCTTGACGGCGGATAATTCACCCCTCCACTTT,CASSLTADNSPLHF
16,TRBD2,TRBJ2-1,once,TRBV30,TGTGCCTGGAGTTTTGCGGGACTAGCCTCCTACAATGAGCAGTTCTTC,CAWSFAGLASYNEQFF
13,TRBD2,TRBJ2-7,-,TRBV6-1,TGTGCCAGCAGTGTGGGACTAGACTACGAGCAGTACTTC,CASSVGLDYEQYF
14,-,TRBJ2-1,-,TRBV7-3,TGTGCCAGCAGCTTATTGTCTCACAACAATGAGCAGTTCTTC,CASSLLSHNNEQFF
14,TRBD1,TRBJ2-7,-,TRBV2,TGTGCCAGCACTCCACAGACAGGGAACTACGAGCAGTACTTC,CASTPQTGNYEQYF
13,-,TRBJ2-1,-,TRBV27,TGTGCCAGCAGTTGGGGGGCTGGGAATGAGCAGTTCTTC,CASSWGAGNEQFF
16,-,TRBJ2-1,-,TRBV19,TGTGCCAGTAGTGGGGGAGACACGAGCTCCTACAATGAGCAGTTCTTC,CASSGGDTSSYNEQFF
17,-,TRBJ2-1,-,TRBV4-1,TGCGCCAGCAGCCAGAGGGGGGGAGAAAACTCCTACAATGAGCAGTTCTTC,CASSQRGGENSYNEQFF
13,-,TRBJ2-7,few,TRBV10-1,TGCGCCAGCAGTGGCCGGGGGTCCAACGAGCAGTACTTC,CASSGRGSNEQYF
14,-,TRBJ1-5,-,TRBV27,TGTGCCAGCAGTTTGTGGGGAGGCAATCAGCCCCAGCATTTT,CASSLWGGNQPQHF
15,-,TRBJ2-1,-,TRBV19,TGTGCCAGTAGTGTCGCAGACAGCACCTACAATGAGCAGTTCTTC,CASSVADSTYNEQFF
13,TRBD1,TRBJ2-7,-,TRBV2,TGTGCCAGCAGCCGAAAGACAGGGGACGAGCAGTACTTC,CASSRKTGDEQYF
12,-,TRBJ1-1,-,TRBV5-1,TGCGCCAGCAGCTTGGGGGACACTGAAGCTTTCTTT,CASSLGDTEAFF
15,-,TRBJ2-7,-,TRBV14,TGTGCCAGCAGCCGACCGGGCGACCAGCCCTACGAGCAGTACTTC,CASSRPGDQPYEQYF
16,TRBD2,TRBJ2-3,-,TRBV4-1,TGCGCCAGCAGCCAACAGACTAGCGGGGGAGCAGATACGCAGTATTTT,CASSQQTSGGADTQYF
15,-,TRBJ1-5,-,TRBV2,TGTGCCAGCAGTGAGGGAGAGGGCGGCGGTCAGCCCCAGCATTTT,CASSEGEGGGQPQHF
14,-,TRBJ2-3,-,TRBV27,TGTGCCAGCAGTTCCTTGACTAGCACAGATACGCAGTATTTT,CASSSLTSTDTQYF
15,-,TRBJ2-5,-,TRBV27,TGTGCCAGCAGTCCCTCACAGGGTAACTCGGAGACCCAGTACTTC,CASSPSQGNSETQYF
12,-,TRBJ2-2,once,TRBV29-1,TGCAGCGTGCTGGGTTGGGCCGGGGAGCTGTTTTTT,CSVLGWAGELFF
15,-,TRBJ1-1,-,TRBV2,TGTGCCAGCCACGATTCCCAGGGGCAGAACACTGAAGCTTTCTTT,CASHDSQGQNTEAFF
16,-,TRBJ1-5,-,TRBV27,TGTGCCAGCAAGCCGGGGGGGCCGTATAGCAATCAGCCCCAGCATTTT,CASKPGGPYSNQPQHF
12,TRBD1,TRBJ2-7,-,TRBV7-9,TGTGCCAGCAGACAGGGGGCGGGCGAGCAGTACTTC,CASRQGAGEQYF
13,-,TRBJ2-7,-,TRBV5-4,TGTGCCAGCAGACCGGACTCCTCCTACGAGCAGTACTTC,CASRPDSSYEQYF
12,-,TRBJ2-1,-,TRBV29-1,TGCAGCGTTGGGGAGGTCCTCCATGAGCAGTTCTTC,CSVGEVLHEQFF